Listed here are 25 T cell receptor beta chains from one sample, sequenced in a study of early T cells in non-severe SARS-CoV-2 infection. TCRdb itself ran the 5' RACE reads through MiXCR, one entry per CDR3 protein. The sample contains about 60,000 distinct CDR3 sequences, just under 9% of which appear only once. Sequencing was carried out using whole blood. Source of these receptors: an adult who was a healthcare worker with PCR-confirmed SARS-CoV-2 infection or an uninfected control (not recorded which).

This clonotype was counted only a few times. The chain couples TRBV29-1 to TRBJ2-3, with TRBD2 as a possible D gene (6 bases). Germline loops: CDR1 SQVTM, CDR2 ANQGSEA. The CDR3 consists of 14 residues. V lost 5 bases to trimming and J lost 0 bases, with 12 bases between them. The CDR3 nucleotides are TGCAGCGTTTCCTCTGGGACTAGCACAGATACGCAGTATTTT. This codes for CSVSSGTSTDTQYF.

This clonotype has ten or more counts. J is TRBJ2-7 and V is TRBV19; 8 positions agree with TRBD2. The CDR3 spans 15 residues. The V and J ends lost 4 bases and 4 bases, in that order; junction bases with no gene match: 9. Per germline, CDR1 LNHDA and CDR2 SQIVND (reference sequence). In DNA, the CDR3 is TGTGCCAGTAGTAAAGAGACTAGCGAGAAGTACGAGCAGTACTTC. Its protein product is CASSKETSEKYEQYF.

This clonotype was detected ten times or more. The chain links TRBV28 to TRBJ1-5; weak D call: TRBD1 (6 bases). Germline V gene lookup returns CDR1 MDHEN and CDR2 SYDVKM. V was clipped by 7 bases and J by 5 bases, with 9 bases between them. CDR3 size: 12 residues. The CDR3 loop is CASTPGDQPQHF. CDR3 DNA sequence: TGTGCCAGCACACCAGGGGATCAGCCCCAGCATTTT.

CDR3 amino acids: CASSPVPGHRYGYTF. The CDR3 coding sequence is TGTGCCAGCAGTCCCGTTCCGGGACATCGCTATGGCTACACCTTC. The chain uses TRBV12-3 or TRBV12-4 and TRBJ1-2; a weak D match, TRBD1 (6 bases). The CDR3 is 15 amino acids. Trimming removed 5 bases at V and 4 bases at J, with 17 bases between.

This clonotype was counted ten times or more. The genes are TRBV5-1 and TRBJ2-7, with D possibly matching TRBD1 (6 bases). Trimming pared 4 bases from V and 0 bases from J, leaving 14 bases between. Germline CDR1 and CDR2: SGHRS and YFSETQ. The CDR3 is 15 amino acids. The CDR3 spells CASSPDSASSYEQYF. CDR3 DNA: TGCGCCAGCAGCCCGGACAGCGCGAGCTCCTACGAGCAGTACTTC. Combining the CDR3 with reference TRBV5-1 and TRBJ2-7 gives the whole variable domain KAGVTQTPRYLIKTRGQQVTLSCSPISGHRSVSWYQQTPGQGLQFLFEYFSETQRNKGNFPGRFSGRQFSNSRSEMNVSTLELGDSALYLCASSPDSASSYEQYFGPGTRLTVT.

This clonotype was found a few times. The genes are TRBV7-3 and TRBJ2-1; D gene ambiguous. Germline CDR1 SGHTA, CDR2 FQGTGA. The CDR3 is 14 amino acids. V was pared by 2 bases and J by 9 bases, with 14 bases between. The CDR3: CASSLSERTGEQFF. The DNA of the CDR3 is TGTGCCAGCAGCTTATCGGAACGCACGGGTGAGCAGTTCTTC.

The chain is built from TRBV5-1 and TRBJ2-1; D perhaps matches TRBD1 (5 bases). This CDR3 has 14 residues. Germline V CDR1 and CDR2: SGHRS, YFSETQ. V dropped 0 bases and J dropped 4 bases, with 8 bases sitting between them. CDR3 sequence: CASSLVAGYNEQFF. CDR3 nucleotides: TGCGCCAGCAGCTTGGTGGCAGGGTACAATGAGCAGTTCTTC.

This clonotype was counted between two and nine times. V and J are TRBV3-1 and TRBJ1-2; the D gene is possibly TRBD1 (6 bases). The V end lost 10 bases, the J end lost 7 bases, and 13 bases lay between the germline ends. The V gene's germline CDR1 is LGHDT and CDR2 YNNKEL (reference sequence). The CDR3 extends over 11 amino acids. CDR3 coding DNA: TGTGCCACCAAGGGGGTGGCTGGCTACACCTTC. It is translated as CATKGVAGYTF.

This clonotype was observed a handful of times. V and J are TRBV7-2 and TRBJ2-1, with D perhaps TRBD1 (5 bases). Trimming took 1 base from V and 3 from J, leaving 13 bases between them. Germline V lookup: CDR1 SGHTA, CDR2 FQGNSA. There are 16 residues in the CDR3. The CDR3, as DNA: TGTGCCAGCAGCTTAGGGGGATTAGACAGCTACAATGAGCAGTTCTTC. This codes for CASSLGGLDSYNEQFF.

This clonotype was observed a few times. This chain uses TRBV12-3 or TRBV12-4 with TRBJ2-4; no definite D call. The CDR3 consists of 15 residues. V was cut by 2 bases and J by 1 base, with 9 bases left in between. This chain's CDR3 is CASSLWPPAKNIQYF. Written as DNA, the CDR3 is TGTGCCAGCAGTTTATGGCCACCTGCCAAAAACATTCAGTACTTC.

This clonotype was seen more than once but under ten times. The chain couples TRBV12-5 to TRBJ2-2; D gene unclear. V lost 1 base to trimming and J lost 7 bases, with 4 bases between them. The CDR3 has 12 residues. Germline CDR1 LGHNT, CDR2 FRNRAP. The CDR3 reads CASGLGYGELFF. The DNA for the CDR3 is TGTGCTAGTGGTTTGGGCTACGGGGAGCTGTTTTTT.

For this clonotype: Possible read error: a much larger clone is one base away. Here the CDR3 reads CASKTSGSSYDEQFF. CDR3 nucleotides: TGTGCCAGCAAGACTAGCGGGAGCTCCTACGATGAGCAGTTCTTC. The chain links TRBV27 to TRBJ2-1, with 12 bases identical to TRBD2. The CDR3 extends over 15 amino acids. CDR1 is MNHEY and CDR2 is SMNVEV in the germline V gene (reference sequence).

In this sample, this clonotype turned up many times. The chain links TRBV5-1 to TRBJ1-3, with D unresolved. The germline CDR1 and CDR2 sequences are SGHRS and YFSETQ. This CDR3 spans 15 amino acids. Trimming removed 0 bases at V and 0 bases at J, with 7 bases between. CDR3 protein: CASSLVGSSGNTIYF. CDR3 nucleotide sequence: TGCGCCAGCAGCTTGGTAGGCAGCTCTGGAAACACCATATATTTT. The full variable domain, completed using reference TRBV5-1 and TRBJ1-3, is KAGVTQTPRYLIKTRGQQVTLSCSPISGHRSVSWYQQTPGQGLQFLFEYFSETQRNKGNFPGRFSGRQFSNSRSEMNVSTLELGDSALYLCASSLVGSSGNTIYFGEGSWLTVV.

This clonotype has just a few counts. The chain combines TRBV5-1 with TRBJ2-5; 7 nucleotides align to TRBD1. The V gene end was trimmed by 4 bases and the J gene end by 2 bases; junction bases not matched to a gene: 8. Germline V gene data show CDR1 as SGHRS and CDR2 as YFSETQ. CDR3 length: 15 amino acids. CDR3 residues: CASSRSDRDQETQYF. CDR3 coding DNA: TGCGCCAGCAGCCGTTCCGACAGGGATCAAGAGACCCAGTACTTC.

This clonotype was observed a handful of times. V gene TRBV5-4 combines with J gene TRBJ2-2, with a weak D call TRBD1 (7 bases). V gave up 4 bases and J gave up 9 bases, with 19 bases separating them. The CDR3 has 15 residues. Germline-derived CDR1 and CDR2 are SGHNT and YYREEE (reference sequence). CDR3 sequence reads: CASSPNAEGARELFF. The CDR3 DNA follows: TGTGCCAGCAGCCCCAATGCGGAGGGGGCAAGGGAGCTGTTTTTT.

The table lists this clonotype with many counts. The rearrangement joins TRBV11-2 to TRBJ2-4, with TRBD1 as a possible D gene (6 bases). Germline assignment: CDR1 SGHAT and CDR2 FQNNGV. This CDR3 contains 16 residues. With 6 bases removed from V and 5 bases from J, the gap between germline ends came to 20 bases. CDR3 DNA sequence: TGTGCCAGCAGGACACCGGCGACAGGAGGACAAAACATTCAGTACTTC. It encodes CASRTPATGGQNIQYF. Supplemented by reference TRBV11-2 and TRBJ2-4, the full variable domain reads EAGVAQSPRYKIIEKRQSVAFWCNPISGHATLYWYQQILGQGPKLLIQFQNNGVVDDSQLPKDRFSAERLKGVDSTLKIQPAKLEDSAVYLCASRTPATGGQNIQYFGAGTRLSVL.

There are many counts of this clonotype. The chain employs TRBV20-1 and TRBJ1-4, with D maybe TRBD1 (6 bases). The CDR3 is 14 residues long. Germline CDR1 DFQATT, CDR2 SNEGSKA (reference sequence). Trimming took 3 bases from V and 3 from J, leaving 11 bases between them. CDR3 region: CSASQTGPNEKLFF. The CDR3 DNA reads TGCAGTGCTAGCCAAACAGGGCCTAATGAAAAACTGTTTTTT.

The table lists this clonotype with a few counts. V is TRBV12-3 or TRBV12-4 and J is TRBJ2-5; TRBD2 matches at 15 bases. CDR3 length: 15 residues. V shed 4 bases and J 7 bases; nucleotides not matched to a gene: 4. CDR3 nucleotides: TGTGCCAGCAGTTCGGGACTAGCGGGAGGAGTGACCCAGTACTTC. Protein sequence: CASSSGLAGGVTQYF.

This clonotype was observed at least ten times. The chain is built from TRBV18 and TRBJ2-7; TRBD2 is a possible D gene (6 bases). Per the germline V gene, CDR1 is KGHSH and CDR2 is LQKENI. This CDR3 spans 13 amino acids. V lost 6 bases and J 5 bases, leaving 14 bases between the germline ends. This CDR3 reads CASSRGGVHEQYF. DNA for the CDR3: TGTGCCAGCTCGCGTGGCGGGGTCCACGAGCAGTACTTC.

In this sample, this clonotype turned up many times. The CDR3 spells CASSPFRGRDGYTF. The CDR3 bases are TGTGCCAGCAGCCCCTTCCGGGGGCGAGATGGCTACACCTTC. This sequence joins TRBV12-3 or TRBV12-4 and TRBJ1-2; D is perhaps TRBD1 (6 bases). V shed 6 bases and J shed 6 bases, with 17 bases lying between them. This CDR3 spans 14 amino acids.

The gene calls are TRBV7-9 and TRBJ2-7, with D uncertain. The CDR3 length is 12 residues. V lost 5 bases to trimming and J lost 4 bases, with 9 bases between them. From germline, CDR1 is SEHNR and CDR2 FQNEAQ (reference sequence). The CDR3 is CASSPSHYEQYF. CDR3 sequence (DNA): TGTGCCAGCAGCCCCTCACATTACGAGCAGTACTTC.

This clonotype was counted many times. The V gene is TRBV12-3 or TRBV12-4, the J gene TRBJ2-2, with D hard to call. Deletions cut 6 bases from V and 6 bases from J, with 17 bases between. The CDR3 is 15 residues long. The CDR3: CASSWSASRSGELFF. The CDR3 DNA is TGTGCCAGCAGCTGGTCGGCTAGTCGGTCCGGGGAGCTGTTTTTT.

This clonotype was observed many times. The V call is TRBV6-2 or TRBV6-3, the J call TRBJ2-7, with D perhaps assigned TRBD1 or TRBD2 (6 bases each). This CDR3 comprises 13 residues. The V end was cut by 11 bases, the J end by 4 bases, with 18 bases between. Germline loops: CDR1 MNHEY, CDR2 SVGEGT. DNA for the CDR3: TGTGCCGGACAGCGGGCTAGCTCTTACGAGCAGTACTTC. This encodes CAGQRASSYEQYF.

In this sample, this clonotype turned up many times. The genes are TRBV6-1 and TRBJ2-5; TRBD2 matches at 13 bases. After removal of 3 bases from V and 5 bases from J, the junction contained 9 bases not matched to a gene. CDR1 and CDR2 (germline): MNHNS, SASEGT. This CDR3 contains 17 residues. CDR3 DNA sequence: TGTGCCAGCAGTGACCTCCGGACTAGCGGGAGACGTGAGACCCAGTACTTC. This gives the protein CASSDLRTSGRRETQYF.

The J gene is TRBJ2-3, the V gene TRBV2; no clear D gene. Germline V CDR1 and CDR2: SNHLY, FYNNEI. Trimming removed 8 bases at V and 5 bases at J, with 8 bases between. The CDR3 length is 11 residues. The CDR3: CASCSVDTQYF. CDR3 sequence (DNA): TGTGCCAGCTGCAGCGTAGATACGCAGTATTTT.